This T cell receptor (beta chain) is drawn from a study of blood T cell repertoires in COVID-19. This CDR3 region has 11 residues. The ends were cut back, 7 bases at V and 0 bases at J, with 7 bases in the middle. CDR1 and CDR2 from the germline V gene are SQVTM and ANQGSEA. Method: immunoSEQ multiplex PCR; TCRdb's copy keeps in-frame clones and lacks some. The sample has 200,000 to 250,000 clones, around 84% seen once; the top ten hold about 10%. Sequencing was performed on peripheral blood. The chain employs TRBV29-1 and TRBJ2-7; D may be TRBD2 (6 bases). The source of this sequence is a man aged 50 to 59 with active or convalescent COVID-19. Here the CDR3 DNA reads TGCAGCGGCGGGGACTCCTACGAGCAGTACTTC. Translation: CSGGDSYEQYF.